This record looks at one T cell receptor beta chain sequence and its context. The target antigen is unknown. The read stops 3 residues short of the end of the CDR3; the missing end is completed from the germline J gene. This sample is part of a study of T cells in women clearing cervical HPV infection. Study information: Case blood drawn at lesion detection; control blood after infection cleared.

Study outcomes and limitations: Repertoire richness, not evenness, was significantly elevated in CIN3+ cases versus controls. Richness differences could reflect unmeasured T-cell content per sample.

Libraries were prepared by immunoSEQ multiplex PCR; TCRdb keeps only in-frame clonotypes and omits some of them. The listing records 25,000 to 35,000 clones. Looked up from germline, CDR1 is SEHNR and CDR2 is FQNEAQ (reference sequence). Losses at the gene ends were 6 bases for V and 4 bases for J; bases not matched to a gene: 6. This CDR3 has 14 residues. Sequencing input: blood buffy coat. The chain uses TRBV7-9 and TRBJ2-1; 7 nucleotides agree with TRBD1. The TCR originated in a woman aged 18 to 75 with a cervical HPV16 infection that either progressed to CIN3+ or cleared (not recorded which). The CDR3 loop reads CASRTGTVYNEQFF. The sequenced CDR3 bases are TGTGCCAGCAGGACCGGGACAGTTTACAATGAG.